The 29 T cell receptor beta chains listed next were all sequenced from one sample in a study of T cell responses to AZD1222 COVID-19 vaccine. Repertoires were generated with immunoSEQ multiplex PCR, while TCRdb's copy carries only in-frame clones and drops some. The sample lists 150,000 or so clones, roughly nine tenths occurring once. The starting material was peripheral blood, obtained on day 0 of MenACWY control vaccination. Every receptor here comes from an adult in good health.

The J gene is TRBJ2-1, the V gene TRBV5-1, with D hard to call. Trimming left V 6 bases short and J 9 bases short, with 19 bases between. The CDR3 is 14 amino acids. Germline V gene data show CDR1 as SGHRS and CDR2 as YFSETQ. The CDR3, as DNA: TGCGCCAGCAAATCTTCTGGTTCTGTCGGTGAGCAGTTCTTC. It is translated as CASKSSGSVGEQFF.

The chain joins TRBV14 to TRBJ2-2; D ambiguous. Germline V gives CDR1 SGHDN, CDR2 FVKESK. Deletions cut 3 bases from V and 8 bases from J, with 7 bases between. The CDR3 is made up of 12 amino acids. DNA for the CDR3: TGTGCCAGCAGCCAGATGGGGGGGGAGCTGTTTTTT. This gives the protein CASSQMGGELFF.

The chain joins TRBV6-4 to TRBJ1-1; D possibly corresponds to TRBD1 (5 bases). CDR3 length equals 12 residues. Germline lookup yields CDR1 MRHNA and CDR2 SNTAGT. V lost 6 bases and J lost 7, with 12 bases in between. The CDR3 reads CASSKTDGEAFF. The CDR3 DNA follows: TGTGCCAGCAGCAAGACAGATGGTGAAGCTTTCTTT.

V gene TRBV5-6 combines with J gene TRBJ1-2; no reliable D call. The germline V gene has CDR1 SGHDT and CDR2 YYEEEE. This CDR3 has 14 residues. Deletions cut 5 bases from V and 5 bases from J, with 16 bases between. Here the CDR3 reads CASRYWMGRYGYTF. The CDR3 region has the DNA TGTGCCAGCAGGTATTGGATGGGTCGGTATGGCTACACCTTC.

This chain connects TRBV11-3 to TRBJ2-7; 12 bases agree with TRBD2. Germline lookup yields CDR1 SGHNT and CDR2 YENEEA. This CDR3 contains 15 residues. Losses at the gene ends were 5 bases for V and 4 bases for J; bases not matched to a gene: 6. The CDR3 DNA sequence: TGTGCCAGCAGCCCGAGGACTAGCGGGGAGTACGAGCAGTACTTC. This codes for CASSPRTSGEYEQYF.

CDR3 protein: CASSLGSYEQYF. The CDR3 nucleotides are TGTGCCAGCAGCCTGGGCTCCTACGAGCAGTACTTC. The chain has TRBV11-1 and TRBJ2-7; D ambiguous. This CDR3 spans 12 amino acids. The V end lost 5 bases, the J end lost 0 bases, and 5 bases lay between the germline ends. Per germline, CDR1 SGHAT and CDR2 FQDESV (reference sequence).

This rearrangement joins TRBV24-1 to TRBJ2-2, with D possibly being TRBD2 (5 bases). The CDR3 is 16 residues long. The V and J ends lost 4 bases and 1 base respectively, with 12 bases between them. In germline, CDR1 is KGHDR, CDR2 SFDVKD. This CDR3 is CATSDPTAVNTGELFF. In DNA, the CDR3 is TGTGCCACCAGTGACCCCACAGCGGTGAACACCGGGGAGCTGTTTTTT.

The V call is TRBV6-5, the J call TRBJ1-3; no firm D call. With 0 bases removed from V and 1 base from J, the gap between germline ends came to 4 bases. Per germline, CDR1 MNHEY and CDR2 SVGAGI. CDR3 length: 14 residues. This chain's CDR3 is CASSYSLSGNTIYF. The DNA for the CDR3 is TGTGCCAGCAGTTACTCATTGTCTGGAAACACCATATATTTT.

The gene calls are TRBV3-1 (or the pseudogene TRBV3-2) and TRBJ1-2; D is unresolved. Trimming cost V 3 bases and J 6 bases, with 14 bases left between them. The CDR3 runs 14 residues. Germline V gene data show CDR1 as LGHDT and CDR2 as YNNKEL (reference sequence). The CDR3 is CASSQDWEANGYTF. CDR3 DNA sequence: TGTGCCAGCAGCCAGGATTGGGAGGCGAATGGCTACACCTTC.

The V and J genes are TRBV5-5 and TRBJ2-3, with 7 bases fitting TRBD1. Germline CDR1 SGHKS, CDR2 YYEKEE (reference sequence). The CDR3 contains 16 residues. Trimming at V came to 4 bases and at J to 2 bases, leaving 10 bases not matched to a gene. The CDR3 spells CASSPTGRLFTDTQYF. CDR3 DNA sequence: TGTGCCAGCAGCCCGACAGGGCGATTATTCACAGATACGCAGTATTTT.

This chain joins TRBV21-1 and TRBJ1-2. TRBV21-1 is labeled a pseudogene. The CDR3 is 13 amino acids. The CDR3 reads CASRGEREDGYTF. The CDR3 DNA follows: TGTGCCAGCAGGGGGGAAAGAGAGGATGGCTACACCTTC.

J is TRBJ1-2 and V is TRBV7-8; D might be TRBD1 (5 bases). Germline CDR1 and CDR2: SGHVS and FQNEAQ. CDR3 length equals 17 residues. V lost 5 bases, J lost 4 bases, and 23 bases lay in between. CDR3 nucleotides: TGTGCCAGCAGCCTAGGAGGACGGGACGTAGAAGTCTATGGCTACACCTTC. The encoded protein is CASSLGGRDVEVYGYTF.

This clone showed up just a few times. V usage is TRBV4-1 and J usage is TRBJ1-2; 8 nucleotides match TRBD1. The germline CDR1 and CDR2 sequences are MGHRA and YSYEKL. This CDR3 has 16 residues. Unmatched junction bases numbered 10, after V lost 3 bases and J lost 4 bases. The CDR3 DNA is TGCGCCAGCAGCCAGACCGGACAGGGTGCTTTCTATGGCTACACCTTC. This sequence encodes CASSQTGQGAFYGYTF.

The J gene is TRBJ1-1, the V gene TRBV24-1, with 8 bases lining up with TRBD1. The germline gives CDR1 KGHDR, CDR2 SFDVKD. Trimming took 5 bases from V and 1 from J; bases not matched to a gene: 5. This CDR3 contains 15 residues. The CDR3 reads CATSGNRGANTEAFF. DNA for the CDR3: TGTGCCACCAGTGGTAACAGGGGGGCGAACACTGAAGCTTTCTTT.

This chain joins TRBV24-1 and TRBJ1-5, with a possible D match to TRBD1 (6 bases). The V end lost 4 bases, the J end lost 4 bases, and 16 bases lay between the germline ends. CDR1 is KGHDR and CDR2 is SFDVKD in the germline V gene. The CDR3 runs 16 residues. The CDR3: CATSESGWGTNQPQHF. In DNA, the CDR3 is TGTGCCACCAGTGAATCAGGGTGGGGGACAAATCAGCCCCAGCATTTT.

CDR3 residues: CASSVGQNNQPQHF. The CDR3 DNA follows: TGTGCCAGCAGCGTAGGACAGAACAATCAGCCCCAGCATTTT. The gene calls are TRBV9 and TRBJ1-5; perhaps TRBD1 as D (5 bases). The V end was cut by 0 bases, the J end by 3 bases, with 7 bases between. Per germline, CDR1 SGDLS and CDR2 YYNGEE. The CDR3 covers 14 residues.

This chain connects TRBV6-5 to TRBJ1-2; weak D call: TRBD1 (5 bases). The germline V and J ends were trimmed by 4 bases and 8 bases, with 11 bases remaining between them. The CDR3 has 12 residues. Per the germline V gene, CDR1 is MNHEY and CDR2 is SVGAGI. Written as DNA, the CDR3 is TGTGCCAGCAGTTTCGTTCAGGGCGGCTACACCTTC. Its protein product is CASSFVQGGYTF.

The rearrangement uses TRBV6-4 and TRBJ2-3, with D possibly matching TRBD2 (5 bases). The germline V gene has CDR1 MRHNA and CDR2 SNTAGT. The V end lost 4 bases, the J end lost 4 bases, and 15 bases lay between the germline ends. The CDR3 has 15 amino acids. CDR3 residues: CASSGSRVGADTQYF. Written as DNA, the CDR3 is TGTGCCAGCAGTGGATCGAGGGTGGGAGCAGATACGCAGTATTTT.

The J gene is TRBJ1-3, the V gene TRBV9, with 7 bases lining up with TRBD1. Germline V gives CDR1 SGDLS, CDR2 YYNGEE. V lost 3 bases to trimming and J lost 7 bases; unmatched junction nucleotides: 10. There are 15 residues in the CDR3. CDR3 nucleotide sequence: TGTGCCAGCAGCGCCGACAGGGCGCAGCGGAACACCATATATTTT. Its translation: CASSADRAQRNTIYF.

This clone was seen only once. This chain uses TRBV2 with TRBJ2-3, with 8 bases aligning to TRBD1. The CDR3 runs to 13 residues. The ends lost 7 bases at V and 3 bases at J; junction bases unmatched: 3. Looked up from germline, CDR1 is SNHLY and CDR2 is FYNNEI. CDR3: CASTRTGTDTQYF. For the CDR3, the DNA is TGTGCCAGCACCCGGACAGGGACAGATACGCAGTATTTT.

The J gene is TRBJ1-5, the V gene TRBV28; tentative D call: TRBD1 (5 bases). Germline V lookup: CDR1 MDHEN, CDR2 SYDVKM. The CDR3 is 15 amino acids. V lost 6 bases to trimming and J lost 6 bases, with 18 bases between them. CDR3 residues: CASSRDMGQGQPQHF. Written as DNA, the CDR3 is TGTGCCAGCAGCCGTGACATGGGGCAGGGTCAGCCCCAGCATTTT.

This chain's CDR3 is CASSFAGEAFF. CDR3 DNA: TGTGCCAGCAGTTTTGCCGGTGAAGCTTTCTTT. The chain employs TRBV27 and TRBJ1-1; D not certain. V was cut by 3 bases and J by 7 bases, with 6 bases left in between. CDR1 MNHEY and CDR2 SMNVEV come from the germline V gene (reference sequence). This CDR3 contains 11 residues.

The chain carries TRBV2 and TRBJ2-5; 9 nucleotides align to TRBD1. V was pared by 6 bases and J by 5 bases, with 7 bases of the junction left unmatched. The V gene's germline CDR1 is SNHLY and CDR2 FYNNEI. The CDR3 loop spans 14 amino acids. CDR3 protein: CASRPTGGGETQYF. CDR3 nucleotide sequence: TGTGCCAGCAGGCCAACAGGGGGCGGCGAGACCCAGTACTTC.

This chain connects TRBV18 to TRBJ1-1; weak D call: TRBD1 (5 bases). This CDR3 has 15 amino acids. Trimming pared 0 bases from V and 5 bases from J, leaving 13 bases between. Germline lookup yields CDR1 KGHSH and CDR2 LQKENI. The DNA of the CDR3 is TGTGCCAGCTCACCACCATCCGGGGCTGAAACTGAAGCTTTCTTT. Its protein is CASSPPSGAETEAFF.

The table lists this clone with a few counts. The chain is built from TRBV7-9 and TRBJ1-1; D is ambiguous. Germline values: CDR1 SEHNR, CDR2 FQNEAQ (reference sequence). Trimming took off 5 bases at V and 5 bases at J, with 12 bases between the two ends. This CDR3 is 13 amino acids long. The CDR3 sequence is CASSPPVGTEAFF. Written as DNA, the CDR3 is TGTGCCAGCAGCCCCCCGGTAGGGACTGAAGCTTTCTTT.

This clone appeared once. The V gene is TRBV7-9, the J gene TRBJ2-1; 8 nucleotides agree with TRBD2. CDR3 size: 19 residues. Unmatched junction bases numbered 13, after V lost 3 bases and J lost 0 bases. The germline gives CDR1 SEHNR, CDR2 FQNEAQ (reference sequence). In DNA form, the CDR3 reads TGTGCCAGCAGCTTTCTCCTCCCGGGGCTAGCGGGCTCCTACAATGAGCAGTTCTTC. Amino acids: CASSFLLPGLAGSYNEQFF. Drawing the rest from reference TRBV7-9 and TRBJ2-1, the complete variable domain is DTGVSQNPRHKITKRGQNVTFRCDPISEHNRLYWYRQTLGQGPEFLTYFQNEAQLEKSRLLSDRFSAERPKGSFSTLEIQRTEQGDSAMYLCASSFLLPGLAGSYNEQFFGPGTRLTVL.

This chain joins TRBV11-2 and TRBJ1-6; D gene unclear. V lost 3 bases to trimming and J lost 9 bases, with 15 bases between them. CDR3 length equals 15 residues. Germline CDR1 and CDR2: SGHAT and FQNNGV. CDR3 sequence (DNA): TGTGCCAGCAGCTTTTACGAATTACTTGGTTCACCCCTCCACTTT. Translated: CASSFYELLGSPLHF.

This CDR3 reads CASSAQGAHYGYTF. Here the CDR3 DNA reads TGTGCCAGCAGTGCACAGGGGGCGCACTATGGCTACACCTTC. The chain combines TRBV2 with TRBJ1-2; 9 positions match TRBD1. Germline V CDR1 and CDR2: SNHLY, FYNNEI. The junction had 3 bases not matched to a gene; V was cut back by 4 bases and J by 3 bases. The CDR3 sequence is 14 residues long.

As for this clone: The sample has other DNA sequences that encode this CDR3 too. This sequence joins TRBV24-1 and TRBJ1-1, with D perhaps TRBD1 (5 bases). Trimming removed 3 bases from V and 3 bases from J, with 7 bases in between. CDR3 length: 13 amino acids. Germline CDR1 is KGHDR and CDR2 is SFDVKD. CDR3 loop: CATSDRGDTEAFF. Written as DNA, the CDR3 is TGTGCCACCAGTGATCGAGGGGACACTGAAGCTTTCTTT.